A selection of T cell receptor beta chains follows, all from one sample in a study of identical twins. TCRdb reanalysed the 5' RACE reads using MiXCR and keeps one entry per CDR3 protein. The data show over 500,000 distinct CDR3 sequences, 20% to 25% seen once. This sample also belongs to another study, concerning T cells expressing NK-cell markers.

The sequenced material came from CD4+ T cells sorted from blood. The origin of the receptors is a woman younger than 30 in good health. The CDR3 runs from the conserved cysteine through the conserved F or W. Fields, in order: V gene, J gene, CDR3 length, D gene, clone size, CDR3 DNA, CDR3 protein. The D gene is left open where the match is weak. Not every row has a clone size; where given, it reads once, few, many or a size class.

>TRBV4-3|TRBJ2-3|15|TRBD2|many
TGCGCCAGCAGCCAGCTAGCGGAGAGCACAGATACGCAGTATTTT
CASSQLAESTDTQYF
>TRBV6-5|TRBJ2-7|15|TRBD1|.
TGTGCCAGCAGCCCCTCCAGGACAGGCGGCTACGAGCAGTACTTC
CASSPSRTGGYEQYF
>TRBV5-1|TRBJ2-5|16|TRBD1|few
TGCGCCAGCAGCTTGGGAGGACAGGGTGTTGAAGAGACCCAGTACTTC
CASSLGGQGVEETQYF
>TRBV5-1|TRBJ2-2|15|TRBD1|.
TGCGCCAGCAGCTTGGACAGGGGGAGGACCGGGGAGCTGTTTTTT
CASSLDRGRTGELFF
>TRBV12-3/TRBV12-4|TRBJ2-3|13|TRBD1|many
TGTGCCAGCAGTTCAGGACAGGGGGATACGCAGTATTTT
CASSSGQGDTQYF
>TRBV7-8|TRBJ1-1|15|.|.
TGTGCCAGCAGCTTGGGCGTTAGAGGGAACACTGAAGCTTTCTTT
CASSLGVRGNTEAFF
>TRBV12-3/TRBV12-4|TRBJ1-1|16|.|many
TGTGCCAGCAGCCTTGACACCGGGACCCTGAACACTGAAGCTTTCTTT
CASSLDTGTLNTEAFF
>TRBV12-3/TRBV12-4|TRBJ1-4|17|.|.
TGTGCCAGCAGTTTAGCGCTGGACCGCCAGGCGATTGAAAAACTGTTTTTT
CASSLALDRQAIEKLFF
>TRBV10-3|TRBJ2-7|14|.|.
TGTGCCATCAGTGAGTCGGCAGGCAACTACGAGCAGTACTTC
CAISESAGNYEQYF
>TRBV7-2|TRBJ1-1|14|.|.
TGTGCCAGCAGCTTAGTGGGCAGGGGCACTGAAGCTTTCTTT
CASSLVGRGTEAFF
>TRBV5-1|TRBJ1-4|16|.|few
TGCGCCAGCAGGCCAGGGATGATCCCAACTAATGAAAAACTGTTTTTT
CASRPGMIPTNEKLFF
>TRBV12-3/TRBV12-4|TRBJ1-5|13|TRBD1|few
TGTGCCAGCAGGACGACAGGACAGGGGCCCCAGCATTTT
CASRTTGQGPQHF
>TRBV2|TRBJ2-7|13|.|.
TGTGCCAGTAGACCGGTTGAGATCTACGAGCAGTACTTC
CASRPVEIYEQYF
>TRBV7-8|TRBJ2-7|13|.|many
TGTGCCAGCAGCTTAGCGCAAGCGGACGAGCAGTACTTC
CASSLAQADEQYF
>TRBV5-6|TRBJ2-5|13|.|.
TGTGCCAGCAGCTTGGCGCCGTCAGAGACCCAGTACTTC
CASSLAPSETQYF
>TRBV6-2/TRBV6-3|TRBJ2-2|15|.|.
TGTGCCAGCAGTACGGGACCCAAGAACACCGGGGAGCTGTTTTTT
CASSTGPKNTGELFF
>TRBV29-1|TRBJ1-1|12|TRBD1|few
TGCAGCGTTGAAGACGGACAGGCCGGAGCTTTCTTT
CSVEDGQAGAFF
>TRBV5-1|TRBJ1-4|14|.|.
TGCGCCAGCAGCTCAACAGGTGCTCATGAAAAAGTGTTTTTT
CASSSTGAHEKVFF
>TRBV29-1|TRBJ2-1|15|TRBD2|.
TGCAGCGTGGCCCGGACTAGCGGGAGTCTTAATGAGCAGTTCTTC
CSVARTSGSLNEQFF
>TRBV10-3|TRBJ2-1|16|TRBD2|.
TGTGCCATCAGTGAGATTGTGGGACCCGGCGGGGGTGAGCAGTTCTTC
CAISEIVGPGGGEQFF
>TRBV6-1|TRBJ2-3|15|TRBD2|few
TGTGCCAGCAGTCCCCTAGCGGGATTCACAGATACGCAGTATTTT
CASSPLAGFTDTQYF
>TRBV7-9|TRBJ2-7|15|.|.
TGTGCCAGCAGTAGAAATGCCGCACGCTCCTACGAGCAGTACTTC
CASSRNAARSYEQYF
>TRBV5-1|TRBJ1-2|14|.|.
TGCGCCAGCACCCCCGACCCCGAGGACTATGGCTACACCTTC
CASTPDPEDYGYTF
>TRBV20-1|TRBJ2-2|12|.|few
TGCAGTGCCCCGGTCGATCCAGGGGAGCTGTTTTTT
CSAPVDPGELFF
>TRBV6-2/TRBV6-3|TRBJ2-1|14|.|few
TGTGCCAGCCAAGACAGGACACCCTACAATGAGCAGTTCTTC
CASQDRTPYNEQFF
>TRBV27|TRBJ2-1|17|TRBD2|.
TGTGCCAGCAGTTTACGAGAACTAGCGGGGATCTTTAATGAGCAGTTCTTC
CASSLRELAGIFNEQFF
>TRBV20-1|TRBJ2-3|13|.|.
TGCAGTGCCCGACCGACAGGAACAGATAAGCAGTATTTT
CSARPTGTDKQYF
>TRBV6-4|TRBJ2-2|14|.|few
TGTGCCAGCATGAACAGGGAGAACACCGGGGAGCTGTTTTTT
CASMNRENTGELFF
>TRBV7-9|TRBJ2-7|12|.|.
TGTGCCAGCAGCCCCCAGCGGTCCGAGCAGTACTTC
CASSPQRSEQYF
>TRBV6-2/TRBV6-3|TRBJ2-3|15|TRBD2|.
TGTGCCAGCAGTTACGGCGCGGGAGCCACAGATACGCAGTATTTT
CASSYGAGATDTQYF
>TRBV12-3/TRBV12-4|TRBJ2-7|14|TRBD1|.
TGTGCCAGCCGGTGGGGGACAGGGTCTCACGAGCAGTACTTC
CASRWGTGSHEQYF
>TRBV6-5|TRBJ2-1|16|.|.
TGTGCCAGCAGTTACCTGACCGGGACGAAGTACAATGAGCAGTTCTTC
CASSYLTGTKYNEQFF
>TRBV5-4|TRBJ2-1|15|.|.
TGTGCCAGCAGAGCCGGGGGCATATCCTACAATGAGCAGTTCTTC
CASRAGGISYNEQFF
>TRBV20-1|TRBJ2-3|14|.|.
TGCAGTGCTAGAGTAGTCCATCTCACAGATACGCAGTATTTT
CSARVVHLTDTQYF
>TRBV6-4|TRBJ2-1|15|TRBD2|few
TGTGCCAGCAGTGGAAGCGGGGGGCCCAACAATGAGCAGTTCTTC
CASSGSGGPNNEQFF
>TRBV29-1|TRBJ2-2|14|.|few
TGCAGCGTGCGAATAAATTCGGGCACCGGGGAGCTGTTTTTT
CSVRINSGTGELFF
>TRBV12-3/TRBV12-4|TRBJ2-7|14|.|many
TGTGCCAGCAGTTTGATCCCTTCGAACTACGAGCAGTACTTC
CASSLIPSNYEQYF
>TRBV7-2|TRBJ2-7|15|.|few
TGTGCCAGCAGCTTAGGCCCTATGAGCGTCAACGAGCAGTACTTC
CASSLGPMSVNEQYF
>TRBV2|TRBJ2-2|12|TRBD2|few
TGTGCCAGCAGTCGGGGGGCCGGGGAGCTGTTTTTT
CASSRGAGELFF
>TRBV5-1|TRBJ2-5|15|TRBD2|.
TGCGCCAGCAGCTGGAGGACTAGCGGGCAAGAGACCCAGTACTTC
CASSWRTSGQETQYF
>TRBV5-5|TRBJ1-1|13|.|few
TGTGCCAGCACCTCCCCGTGGAACACTGAAGCTTTCTTT
CASTSPWNTEAFF
>TRBV12-3/TRBV12-4|TRBJ1-1|15|.|.
TGTGCCAGCACTCGCAAGGGGCTCCAAAACACTGAAGCTTTCTTT
CASTRKGLQNTEAFF
>TRBV30|TRBJ1-2|11|.|.
TGTGCCTGGAGTTCGGGTAGTGGCTACACCTTC
CAWSSGSGYTF
>TRBV3-1|TRBJ2-1|13|.|.
TGTGCCAGCAGCCCGACCCGCTTCGTTCACCGGTTCTTC
CASSPTRFVHRFF
>TRBV7-9|TRBJ2-1|14|.|.
TGTGCCAGCAGCGTGGACTGGGTCGGTGGTGAGCAGTTCTTC
CASSVDWVGGEQFF
>TRBV12-3/TRBV12-4|TRBJ1-1|16|.|.
TGTGCCAGCAGTAACCTTCCCCAGGGGATGAACACTGAAGCTTTCTTT
CASSNLPQGMNTEAFF
>TRBV4-3|TRBJ2-1|15|.|few
TGCGCCAGCAGCCCACAAGGGCCAGGAGACAATGAGCAGTTCTTC
CASSPQGPGDNEQFF
>TRBV5-1|TRBJ1-1|15|.|.
TGCGCCAGCAGCTTGTCGGGGGTAGTGAACACTGAAGCTTTCTTT
CASSLSGVVNTEAFF
>TRBV20-1|TRBJ2-1|16|TRBD2|.
TGCAGTGCTACCAGCGGGGGGGCCCTTAGCTACAATGAGCAGTTCTTC
CSATSGGALSYNEQFF
>TRBV6-6|TRBJ1-2|13|TRBD1|.
TGTGCCAGCAGTTGGACAGGGGGCAATGGCTACACCTTC
CASSWTGGNGYTF
>TRBV7-2|TRBJ2-7|15|TRBD2|few
TGTGCCAGCAGCTTAGCGCCCCTAGCGGTCGTGGAGCAGTACTTC
CASSLAPLAVVEQYF
>TRBV6-1|TRBJ2-7|15|.|.
TGTGCCAGCAGTGAACGGGCAGGGAGCGGCCACGAGCAGTACTTC
CASSERAGSGHEQYF
>TRBV20-1|TRBJ2-3|14|TRBD2|few
TGCAGTGCTTCTCTAGCGGGGGTTTCAGATACGCAGTATTTT
CSASLAGVSDTQYF
>TRBV2|TRBJ2-5|11|.|few
TGTGCCAGCAGTGGGATGGAGACCCAGTACTTC
CASSGMETQYF
>TRBV12-3/TRBV12-4|TRBJ2-7|14|TRBD1|many
TGTGCCAGCAGTTTAGGAGGGGGCTTTTACGAGCAGTACTTC
CASSLGGGFYEQYF
>TRBV7-2|TRBJ2-5|14|TRBD2|few
TGTGCCAGCAGGCTAGCGGGAGGGCCTGAGACCCAGTACTTC
CASRLAGGPETQYF
>TRBV5-6|TRBJ2-7|12|.|.
TGTGCCAGCAGCTTCTTAGAGCGAGAGCAGTACTTC
CASSFLEREQYF
>TRBV27|TRBJ1-2|15|TRBD1|.
TGTGCCAGCAGTTTACCCGGACAGGAGTTCCATGGCTACACCTTC
CASSLPGQEFHGYTF
>TRBV28|TRBJ1-2|15|TRBD1|few
TGTGCCAGCAGTACCCGATCACAGGGGGCGGGTGGCTACACCTTC
CASSTRSQGAGGYTF